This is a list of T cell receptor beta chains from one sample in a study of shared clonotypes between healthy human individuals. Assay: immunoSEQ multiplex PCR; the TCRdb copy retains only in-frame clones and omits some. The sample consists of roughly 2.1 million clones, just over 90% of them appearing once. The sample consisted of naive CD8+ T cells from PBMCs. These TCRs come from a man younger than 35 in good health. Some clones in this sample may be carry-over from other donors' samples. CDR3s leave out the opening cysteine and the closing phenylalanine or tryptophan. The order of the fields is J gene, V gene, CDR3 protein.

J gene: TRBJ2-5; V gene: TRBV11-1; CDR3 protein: ASSLVVGSAVQY
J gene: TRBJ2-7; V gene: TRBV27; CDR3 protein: ASSTWTSGTSYEQY
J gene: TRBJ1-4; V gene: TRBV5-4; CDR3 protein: ASSLERSEKLF
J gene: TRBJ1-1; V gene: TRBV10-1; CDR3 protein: ASHYREYMNTEAF
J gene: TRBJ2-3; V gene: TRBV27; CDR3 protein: ASSAQSSTDTQY
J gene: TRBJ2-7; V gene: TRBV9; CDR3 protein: ASSAGTRYEQY
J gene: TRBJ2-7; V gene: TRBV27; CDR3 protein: ASWERAYEQY
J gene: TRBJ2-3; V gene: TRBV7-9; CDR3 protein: ASSLAGLAGFTDTQY
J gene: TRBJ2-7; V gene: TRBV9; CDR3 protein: ASSPRPGGSSYEQY
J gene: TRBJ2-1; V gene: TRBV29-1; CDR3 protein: SVVGLAGEAYNEQF
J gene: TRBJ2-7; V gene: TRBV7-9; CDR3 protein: ASSQKGEGAEQY
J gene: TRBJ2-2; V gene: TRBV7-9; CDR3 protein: ASSPLAGGHTGELF
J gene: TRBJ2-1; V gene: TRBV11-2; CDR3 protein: ASSRIDPVAYEQF
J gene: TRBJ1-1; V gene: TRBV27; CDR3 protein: ASSPISMNTEAF
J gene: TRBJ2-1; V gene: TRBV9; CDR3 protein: ASSSAGANEQF
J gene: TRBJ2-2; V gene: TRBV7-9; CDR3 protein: ASKTAQRTETPDGELF
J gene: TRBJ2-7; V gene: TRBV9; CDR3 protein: ASSPSGVPYEQY